This TCR beta chain was obtained from a study of Graves' ophthalmopathy and Graves' hyperthyroidism. General study results and limits: A majority of expanded thyroid clonotypes exceeding 0.001 frequency were likewise present in blood.

The junction had 2 bases not matched to a gene; V was cut back by 5 bases and J by 2 bases. Germline V gives CDR1 SEHNR, CDR2 FQNEAQ (reference sequence). The CDR3 is 14 residues long. Ophthalmopathic donors had moderate-to-severe activity, CAS ≥3 and NOSPECS ≥4, with disease that had lasted under 3 months. Uncontrolled infections, other autoimmune diseases, pregnancy or lactation barred patients from enrollment. Ten or more counts support this clonotype. Its antigen remains unidentified. Amplification of the TCR beta CDR3 regions used RNA transcripts (as template). Scientists carried out first-round RT-PCR using HTBI primers and then a second-round multiplex PCR. MiXCR, applied by TCRdb to the multiplex PCR reads, yields one record per CDR3 protein. Here the sample spans approximately 460,000 distinct CDR3 sequences, approximately 14% being singletons.

The V call is TRBV7-9, the J call TRBJ1-5, with TRBD1 identical over 8 bases. The material sequenced was blood. The receptor was derived from a woman in her 30s with Graves' ophthalmopathy. The CDR3 is CASSQGAGNQPQHF. In nucleotides, the CDR3 is TGTGCCAGCAGCCAGGGGGCCGGCAATCAGCCCCAGCATTTT.